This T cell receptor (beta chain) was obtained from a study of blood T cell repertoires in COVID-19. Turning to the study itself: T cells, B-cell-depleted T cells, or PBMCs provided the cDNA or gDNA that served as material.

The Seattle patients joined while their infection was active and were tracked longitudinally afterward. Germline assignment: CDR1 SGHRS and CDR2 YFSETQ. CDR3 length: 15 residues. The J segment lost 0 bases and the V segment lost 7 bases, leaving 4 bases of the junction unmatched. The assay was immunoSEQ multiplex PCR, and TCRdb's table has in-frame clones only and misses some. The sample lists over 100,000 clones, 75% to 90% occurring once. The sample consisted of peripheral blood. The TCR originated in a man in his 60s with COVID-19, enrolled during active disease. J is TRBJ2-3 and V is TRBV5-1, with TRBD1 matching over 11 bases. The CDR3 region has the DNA TGCGCCAGCTCCGGGACAGGGGGGAGCACAGATACGCAGTATTTT. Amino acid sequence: CASSGTGGSTDTQYF. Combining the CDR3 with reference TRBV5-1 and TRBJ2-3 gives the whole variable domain KAGVTQTPRYLIKTRGQQVTLSCSPISGHRSVSWYQQTPGQGLQFLFEYFSETQRNKGNFPGRFSGRQFSNSRSEMNVSTLELGDSALYLCASSGTGGSTDTQYFGPGTRLTVL.